This T cell receptor (beta chain) was sequenced for a study of blood T cells in healthy people across ages. Points from the study as a whole: Possibly confounding the expanded clonotype changes was the fact that donor CMV status was unknown.

The table lists this clonotype with a few counts. As yet, its antigen is unknown. The germline gives CDR1 MNHEY, CDR2 SVGAGI. The CDR3 consists of 15 residues. Unmatched junction bases numbered 10, after V lost 6 bases and J lost 4 bases. Alongside a J-beta primer mix, a sample-barcoded 5' primer served in a second PCR lasting about 7 to 12 cycles. Per-sample output comprised a minimum of 3 million paired-end reads containing CDR3. TCRdb analysed the 5' RACE reads with MiXCR anew, one entry per CDR3 protein. The table lists 550,000 to 750,000 distinct CDR3 sequences, under 25% of them singletons. The chain carries TRBV6-5 and TRBJ2-7; 9 nucleotides align to TRBD1. This TCR derives from a man between 65 and 85 years old in good health. The sequenced material came from blood. The CDR3: CASSLKGQGGYEQYF. CDR3 DNA: TGTGCCAGCAGCCTTAAGGGACAGGGTGGGTACGAGCAGTACTTC.